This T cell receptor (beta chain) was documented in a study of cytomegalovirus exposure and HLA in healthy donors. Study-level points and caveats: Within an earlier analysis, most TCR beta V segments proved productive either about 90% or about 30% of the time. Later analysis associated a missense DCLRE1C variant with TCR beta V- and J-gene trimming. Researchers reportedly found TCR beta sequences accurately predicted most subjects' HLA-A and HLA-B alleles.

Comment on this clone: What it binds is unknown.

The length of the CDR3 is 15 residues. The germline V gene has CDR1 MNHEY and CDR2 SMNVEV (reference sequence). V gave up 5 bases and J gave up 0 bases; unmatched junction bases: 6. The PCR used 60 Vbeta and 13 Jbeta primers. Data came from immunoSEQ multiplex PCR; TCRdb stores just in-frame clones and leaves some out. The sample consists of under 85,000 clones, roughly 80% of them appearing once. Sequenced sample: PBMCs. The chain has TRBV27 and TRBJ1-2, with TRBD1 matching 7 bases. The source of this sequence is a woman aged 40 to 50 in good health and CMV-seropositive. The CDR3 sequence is CASSPDRAPNYGYTF. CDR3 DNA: TGTGCCAGCAGTCCCGACAGGGCCCCTAACTATGGCTACACCTTC.